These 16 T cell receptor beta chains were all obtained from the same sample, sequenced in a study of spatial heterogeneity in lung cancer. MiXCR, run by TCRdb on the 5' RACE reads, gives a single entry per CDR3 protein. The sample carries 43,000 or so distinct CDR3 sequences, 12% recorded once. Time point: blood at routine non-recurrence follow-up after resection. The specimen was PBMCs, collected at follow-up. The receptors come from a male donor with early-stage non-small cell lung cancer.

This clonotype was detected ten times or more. The CDR3 coding sequence is TGTGCCAGCACCCGCGACGGGGGCGCCGGCGAGCAGTACTTC. Translation gives CASTRDGGAGEQYF. The chain employs TRBV6-2 or TRBV6-3 and TRBJ2-7; D may correspond to TRBD1 or TRBD2 (6 bases each). The CDR3 contains 14 residues. V lost 7 bases to trimming and J lost 6 bases, with 19 bases between them. Germline values: CDR1 MNHEY, CDR2 SVGEGT.

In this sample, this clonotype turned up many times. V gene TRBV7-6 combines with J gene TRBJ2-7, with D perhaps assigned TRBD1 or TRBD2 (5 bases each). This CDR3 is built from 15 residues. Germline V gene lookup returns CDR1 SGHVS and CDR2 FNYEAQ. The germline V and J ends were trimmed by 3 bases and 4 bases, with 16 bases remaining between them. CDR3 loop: CASSLGKRGTYEQYF. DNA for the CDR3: TGTGCCAGCAGCTTGGGGAAACGGGGCACTTACGAGCAGTACTTC.

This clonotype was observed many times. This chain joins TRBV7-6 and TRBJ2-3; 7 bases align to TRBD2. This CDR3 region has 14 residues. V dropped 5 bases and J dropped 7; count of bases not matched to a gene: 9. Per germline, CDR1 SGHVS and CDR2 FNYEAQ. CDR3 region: CASSNRDYRNTQYF. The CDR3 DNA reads TGTGCCAGCAGCAACCGGGACTACCGAAATACGCAGTATTTT.

The CDR3 spells CASSPGRLGAFF. The CDR3 region has the DNA TGTGCCAGCAGCCCTGGGCGTCTCGGGGCTTTCTTT. The chain has TRBV3-1 and TRBJ1-1; D is unresolved. The length of the CDR3 is 12 residues. V dropped 4 bases and J dropped 11 bases, with 14 bases sitting between them. CDR1 is LGHDT and CDR2 is YNNKEL in the germline V gene (reference sequence).

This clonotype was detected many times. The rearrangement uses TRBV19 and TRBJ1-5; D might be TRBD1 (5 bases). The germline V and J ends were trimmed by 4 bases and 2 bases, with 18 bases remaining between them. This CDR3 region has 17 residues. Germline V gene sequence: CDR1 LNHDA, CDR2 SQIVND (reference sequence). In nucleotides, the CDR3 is TGTGCCAGTAGTACCCTTGCCGGGACGCGCGGCAATCAGCCCCAGCATTTT. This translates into CASSTLAGTRGNQPQHF. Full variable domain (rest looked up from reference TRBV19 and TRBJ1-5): DGGITQSPKYLFRKEGQNVTLSCEQNLNHDAMYWYRQDPGQGLRLIYYSQIVNDFQKGDIAEGYSVSREKKESFPLTVTSAQKNPTAFYLCASSTLAGTRGNQPQHFGDGTRLSIL.

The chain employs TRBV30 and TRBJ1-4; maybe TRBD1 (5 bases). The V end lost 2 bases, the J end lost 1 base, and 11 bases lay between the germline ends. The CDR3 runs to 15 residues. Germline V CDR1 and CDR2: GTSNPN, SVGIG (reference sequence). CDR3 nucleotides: TGTGCCTGGAGTTCGCCCAGGGTAACTAATGAAAAACTGTTTTTT. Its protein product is CAWSSPRVTNEKLFF. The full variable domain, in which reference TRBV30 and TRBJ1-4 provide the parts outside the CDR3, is SQTIHQWPATLVQPVGSPLSLECTVEGTSNPNLYWYRQAAGRGLQLLFYSVGIGQISSEVPQNLSASRPQDRQFILSSKKLLLSDSGFYLCAWSSPRVTNEKLFFGSGTQLSVL.

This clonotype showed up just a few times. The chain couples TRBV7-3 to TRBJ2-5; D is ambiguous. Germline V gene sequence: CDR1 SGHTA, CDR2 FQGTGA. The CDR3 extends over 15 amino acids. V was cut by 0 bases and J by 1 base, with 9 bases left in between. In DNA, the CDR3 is TGTGCCAGCAGCTTAACGGATCGGGCCCAAGAGACCCAGTACTTC. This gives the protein CASSLTDRAQETQYF.

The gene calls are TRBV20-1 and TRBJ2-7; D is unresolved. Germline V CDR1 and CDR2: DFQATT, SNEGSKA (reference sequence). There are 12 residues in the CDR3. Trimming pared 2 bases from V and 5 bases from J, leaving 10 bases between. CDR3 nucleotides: TGCAGTGCTAGAAAAGTGGGCGACGAGCAGTACTTC. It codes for CSARKVGDEQYF.

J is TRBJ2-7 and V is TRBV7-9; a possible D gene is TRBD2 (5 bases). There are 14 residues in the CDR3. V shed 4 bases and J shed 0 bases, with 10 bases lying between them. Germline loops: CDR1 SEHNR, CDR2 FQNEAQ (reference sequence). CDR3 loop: CASSSRDTSYEQYF. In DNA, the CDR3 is TGTGCCAGCAGCTCCCGGGATACCTCCTACGAGCAGTACTTC.

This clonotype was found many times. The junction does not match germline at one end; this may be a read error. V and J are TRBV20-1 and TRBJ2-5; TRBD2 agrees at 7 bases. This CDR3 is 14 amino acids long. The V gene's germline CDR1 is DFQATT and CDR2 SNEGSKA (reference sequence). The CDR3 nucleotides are TGCAGTGCTAGAGATCGGGGGGATCAAGGGACCCAGTACTTC. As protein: CSARDRGDQGTQYF.

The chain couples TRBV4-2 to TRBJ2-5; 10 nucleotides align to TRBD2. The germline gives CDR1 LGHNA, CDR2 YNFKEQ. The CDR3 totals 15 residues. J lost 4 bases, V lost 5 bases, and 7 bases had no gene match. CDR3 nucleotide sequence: TGTGCCAGCAGCTTAGCGGGGGGTGTGCTAGAGACCCAGTACTTC. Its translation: CASSLAGGVLETQYF.

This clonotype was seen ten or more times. CDR3 amino acids: CSIGLAGVETQYF. CDR3 coding DNA: TGCAGCATCGGACTAGCGGGAGTTGAGACCCAGTACTTC. The V and J genes are TRBV29-1 and TRBJ2-5; TRBD2 agrees at 13 bases. CDR3 length: 13 residues. Germline trimming cut 8 bases from V and 5 bases from J; bases unmatched to any gene: 5. CDR1 and CDR2 (germline): SQVTM, ANQGSEA.

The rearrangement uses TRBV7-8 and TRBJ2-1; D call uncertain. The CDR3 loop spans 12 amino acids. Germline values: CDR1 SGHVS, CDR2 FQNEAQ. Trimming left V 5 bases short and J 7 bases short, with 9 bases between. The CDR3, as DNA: TGTGCCAGCAGCCTGTGGACGAATGAGCAGTTCTTC. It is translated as CASSLWTNEQFF.

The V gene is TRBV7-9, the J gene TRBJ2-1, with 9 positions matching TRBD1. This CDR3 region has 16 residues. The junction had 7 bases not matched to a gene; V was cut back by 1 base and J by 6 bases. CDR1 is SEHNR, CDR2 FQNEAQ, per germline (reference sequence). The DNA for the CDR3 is TGTGCCAGCAGCTTAGACCCGGGACAGGGTTCCAATGAGCAGTTCTTC. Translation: CASSLDPGQGSNEQFF. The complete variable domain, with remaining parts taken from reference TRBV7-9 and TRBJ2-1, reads DTGVSQNPRHKITKRGQNVTFRCDPISEHNRLYWYRQTLGQGPEFLTYFQNEAQLEKSRLLSDRFSAERPKGSFSTLEIQRTEQGDSAMYLCASSLDPGQGSNEQFFGPGTRLTVL.

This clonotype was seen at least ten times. DNA of the CDR3: TGTGCCAGCATGTCAGGGGCGAGGAACGAGCAGTACTTC. Translation gives CASMSGARNEQYF. The V gene is TRBV6-1, the J gene TRBJ2-7; a possible D gene is TRBD1 (6 bases). V gave up 7 bases and J gave up 5 bases, with 15 bases separating them. Germline CDR1 is MNHNS and CDR2 is SASEGT. There are 13 residues in the CDR3.

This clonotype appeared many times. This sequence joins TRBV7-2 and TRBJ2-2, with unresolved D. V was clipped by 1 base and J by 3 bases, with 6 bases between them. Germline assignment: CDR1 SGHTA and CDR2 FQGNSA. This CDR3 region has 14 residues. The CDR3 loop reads CASSLVTDTGELFF. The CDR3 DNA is TGTGCCAGCAGCTTAGTGACGGACACCGGGGAGCTGTTTTTT.